This TCR beta chain was sequenced in a study of T-cell memory formation after mild COVID-19. Study at large: The TCR clusters were mostly specific to one donor.

TCRdb re-analysed the 5' RACE reads in MiXCR, keeping a single row per CDR3 protein. Of a few hundred thousand distinct CDR3 sequences in the sample, around a sixth are singletons; the top ten hold more than 20%. This clonotype appeared a few times. Germline assignment: CDR1 SEHNR and CDR2 FQNEAQ (reference sequence). The CDR3 runs 18 residues. Trimming took off 3 bases at V and 4 bases at J, with 21 bases between the two ends. The clonotype comes from a man between 18 and 29 years old who had mild COVID-19 (a few samples of this study predate the infection). Cell type and time point are not known. The chain combines TRBV7-9 with TRBJ2-2; D possibly corresponds to TRBD1 (6 bases). Sequencing input: PBMCs or a T cell subset sorted from them (not recorded which). The CDR3 spells CASSLSQGSIWSTGELFF. CDR3 in DNA: TGTGCCAGCAGCTTGTCTCAGGGGAGCATCTGGAGCACCGGGGAGCTGTTTTTT.